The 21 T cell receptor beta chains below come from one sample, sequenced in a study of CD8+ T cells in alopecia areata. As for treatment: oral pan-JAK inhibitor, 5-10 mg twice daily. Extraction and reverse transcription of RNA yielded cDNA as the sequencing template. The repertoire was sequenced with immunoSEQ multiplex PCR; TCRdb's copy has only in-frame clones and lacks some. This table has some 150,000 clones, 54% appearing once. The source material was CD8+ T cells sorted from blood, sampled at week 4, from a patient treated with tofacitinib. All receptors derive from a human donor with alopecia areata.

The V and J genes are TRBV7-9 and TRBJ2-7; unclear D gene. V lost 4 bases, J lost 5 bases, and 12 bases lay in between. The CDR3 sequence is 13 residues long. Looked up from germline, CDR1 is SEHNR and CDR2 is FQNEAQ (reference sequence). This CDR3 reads CASSSSLDHEQYF. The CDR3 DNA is TGTGCCAGCAGCTCAAGCCTTGACCACGAGCAGTACTTC. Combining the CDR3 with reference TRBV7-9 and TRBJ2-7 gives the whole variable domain DTGVSQNPRHKITKRGQNVTFRCDPISEHNRLYWYRQTLGQGPEFLTYFQNEAQLEKSRLLSDRFSAERPKGSFSTLEIQRTEQGDSAMYLCASSSSLDHEQYFGPGTRLTVT.

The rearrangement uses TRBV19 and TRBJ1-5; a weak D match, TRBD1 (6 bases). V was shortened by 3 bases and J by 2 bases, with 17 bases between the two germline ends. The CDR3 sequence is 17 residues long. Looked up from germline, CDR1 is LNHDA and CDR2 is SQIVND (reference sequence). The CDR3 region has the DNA TGTGCCAGTAGTATTGAGGGGGGGCTGATCGGCAATCAGCCCCAGCATTTT. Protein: CASSIEGGLIGNQPQHF.

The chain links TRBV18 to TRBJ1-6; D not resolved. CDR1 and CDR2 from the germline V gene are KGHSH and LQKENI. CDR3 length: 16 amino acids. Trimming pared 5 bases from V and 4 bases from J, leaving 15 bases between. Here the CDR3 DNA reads TGTGCCAGCTCAACGAGCGGGATATTTTATAATTCACCCCTCCACTTT. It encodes CASSTSGIFYNSPLHF.

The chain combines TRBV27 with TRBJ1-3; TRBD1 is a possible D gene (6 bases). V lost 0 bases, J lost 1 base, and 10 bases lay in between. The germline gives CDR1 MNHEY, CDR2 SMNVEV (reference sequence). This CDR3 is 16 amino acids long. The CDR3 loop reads CASSLSHGTSGNTIYF. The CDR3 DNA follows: TGTGCCAGCAGTTTATCCCACGGGACATCTGGAAACACCATATATTTT.

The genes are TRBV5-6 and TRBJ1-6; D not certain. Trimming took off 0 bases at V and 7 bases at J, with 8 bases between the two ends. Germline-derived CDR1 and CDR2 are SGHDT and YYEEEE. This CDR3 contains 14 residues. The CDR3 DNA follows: TGTGCCAGCAGCTTGGAGGCCGTCAATTCACCCCTCCACTTT. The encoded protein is CASSLEAVNSPLHF. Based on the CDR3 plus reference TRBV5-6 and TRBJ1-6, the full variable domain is DAGVTQSPTHLIKTRGQQVTLRCSPKSGHDTVSWYQQALGQGPQFIFQYYEEEERQRGNFPDRFSGHQFPNYSSELNVNALLLGDSALYLCASSLEAVNSPLHFGNGTRLTVT.

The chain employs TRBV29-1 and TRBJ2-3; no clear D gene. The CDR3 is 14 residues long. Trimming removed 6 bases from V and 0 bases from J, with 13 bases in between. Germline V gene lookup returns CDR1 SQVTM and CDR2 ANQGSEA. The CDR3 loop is CSVYPVLSTDTQYF. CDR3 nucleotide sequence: TGCAGCGTCTATCCCGTCCTGAGCACAGATACGCAGTATTTT.

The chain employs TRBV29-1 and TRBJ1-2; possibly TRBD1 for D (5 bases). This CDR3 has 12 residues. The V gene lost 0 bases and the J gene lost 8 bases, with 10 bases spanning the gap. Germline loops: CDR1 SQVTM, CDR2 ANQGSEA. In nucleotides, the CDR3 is TGCAGCGTTGAAGAGGGGGAGAAAGGCTACACCTTC. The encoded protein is CSVEEGEKGYTF.

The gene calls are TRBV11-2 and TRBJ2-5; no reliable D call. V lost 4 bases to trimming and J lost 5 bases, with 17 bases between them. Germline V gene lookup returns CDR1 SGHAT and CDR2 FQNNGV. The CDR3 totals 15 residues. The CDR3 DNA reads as TGTGCCAGCAGCTCCTTATCGCTGGGGTTGGAGACCCAGTACTTC. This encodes CASSSLSLGLETQYF.

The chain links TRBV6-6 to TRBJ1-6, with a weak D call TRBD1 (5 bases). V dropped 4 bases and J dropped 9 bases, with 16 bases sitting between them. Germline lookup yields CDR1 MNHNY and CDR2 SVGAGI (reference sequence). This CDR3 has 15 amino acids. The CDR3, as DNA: TGTGCCAGCAGTTCAACTGGTGCGGGGGTTTCACCCCTCCACTTT. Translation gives CASSSTGAGVSPLHF.

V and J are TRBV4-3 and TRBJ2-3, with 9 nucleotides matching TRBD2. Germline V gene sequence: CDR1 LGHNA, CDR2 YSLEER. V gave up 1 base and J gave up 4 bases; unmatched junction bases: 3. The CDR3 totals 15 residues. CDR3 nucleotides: TGCGCCAGCAGCCAAGGCGGGGGGGCTGCAGATACGCAGTATTTT. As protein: CASSQGGGAADTQYF.

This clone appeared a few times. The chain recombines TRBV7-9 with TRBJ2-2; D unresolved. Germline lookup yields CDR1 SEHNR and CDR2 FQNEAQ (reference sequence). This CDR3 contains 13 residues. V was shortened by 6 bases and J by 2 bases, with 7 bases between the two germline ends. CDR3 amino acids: CASSSSNTGELFF. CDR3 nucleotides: TGTGCCAGCAGTTCTTCTAACACCGGGGAGCTGTTTTTT.

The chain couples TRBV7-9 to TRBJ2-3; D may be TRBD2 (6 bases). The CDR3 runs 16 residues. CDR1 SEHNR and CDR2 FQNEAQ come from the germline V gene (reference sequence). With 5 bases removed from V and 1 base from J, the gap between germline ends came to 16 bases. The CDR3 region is CASSPQLASGTDTQYF. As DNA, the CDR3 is TGTGCCAGCAGCCCCCAACTAGCAAGCGGCACAGATACGCAGTATTTT.

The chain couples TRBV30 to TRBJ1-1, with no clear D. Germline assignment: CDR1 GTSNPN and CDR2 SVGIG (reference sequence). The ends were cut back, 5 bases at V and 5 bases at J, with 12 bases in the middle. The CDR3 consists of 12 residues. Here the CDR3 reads CAWGVAVTEAFF. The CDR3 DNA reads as TGTGCCTGGGGGGTTGCGGTTACTGAAGCTTTCTTT.

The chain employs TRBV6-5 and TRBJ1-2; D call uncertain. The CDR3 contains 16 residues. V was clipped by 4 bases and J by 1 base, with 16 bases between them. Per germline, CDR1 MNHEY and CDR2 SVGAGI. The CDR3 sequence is CASSWRRQGDNYGYTF. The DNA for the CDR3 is TGTGCCAGCAGTTGGAGACGCCAAGGAGATAACTATGGCTACACCTTC.

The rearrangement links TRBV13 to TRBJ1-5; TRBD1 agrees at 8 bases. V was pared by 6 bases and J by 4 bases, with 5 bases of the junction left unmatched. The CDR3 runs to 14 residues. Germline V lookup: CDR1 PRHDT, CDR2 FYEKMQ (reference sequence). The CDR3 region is CASSQGARNQPQHF. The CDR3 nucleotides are TGTGCCAGCAGTCAGGGGGCTCGGAATCAGCCCCAGCATTTT.

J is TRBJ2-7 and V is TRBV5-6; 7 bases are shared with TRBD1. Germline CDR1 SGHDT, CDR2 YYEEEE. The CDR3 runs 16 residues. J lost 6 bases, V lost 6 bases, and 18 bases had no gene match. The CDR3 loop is CASNSWFGQVLFEQYF. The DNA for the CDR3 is TGTGCCAGCAACTCTTGGTTTGGACAGGTTCTCTTCGAGCAGTACTTC.

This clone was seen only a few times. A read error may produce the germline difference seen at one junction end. The CDR3 coding sequence is TGTGCTAGTAGAGCAGGGGGTACCTACGAGCAGTACTTC. It specifies CASRAGGTYEQYF. The chain recombines TRBV19 with TRBJ2-7; 7 bases map to TRBD1. CDR3 length: 13 amino acids. Germline values: CDR1 LNHDA, CDR2 SQIVND (reference sequence).

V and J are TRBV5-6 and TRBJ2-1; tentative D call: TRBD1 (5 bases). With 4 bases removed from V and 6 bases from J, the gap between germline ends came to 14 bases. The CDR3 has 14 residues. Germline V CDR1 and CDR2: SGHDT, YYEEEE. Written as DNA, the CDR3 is TGTGCCAGCAGCCTACAGGACGCCCCCAATGAGCAGTTCTTC. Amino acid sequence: CASSLQDAPNEQFF.

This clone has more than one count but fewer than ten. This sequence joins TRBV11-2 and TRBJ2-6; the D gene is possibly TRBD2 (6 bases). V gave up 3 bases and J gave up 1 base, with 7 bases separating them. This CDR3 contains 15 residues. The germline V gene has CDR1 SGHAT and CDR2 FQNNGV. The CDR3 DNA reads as TGTGCCAGCAGCTTTGGGAGGTCTGGGGCCAACGTCCTGACTTTC. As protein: CASSFGRSGANVLTF.

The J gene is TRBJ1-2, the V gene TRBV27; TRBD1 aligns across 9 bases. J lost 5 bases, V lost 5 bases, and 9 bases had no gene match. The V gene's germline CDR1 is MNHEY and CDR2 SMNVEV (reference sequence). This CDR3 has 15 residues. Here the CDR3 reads CASSLSRQGVYGYTF. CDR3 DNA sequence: TGTGCCAGCAGTCTCTCCCGACAGGGGGTTTATGGCTACACCTTC.

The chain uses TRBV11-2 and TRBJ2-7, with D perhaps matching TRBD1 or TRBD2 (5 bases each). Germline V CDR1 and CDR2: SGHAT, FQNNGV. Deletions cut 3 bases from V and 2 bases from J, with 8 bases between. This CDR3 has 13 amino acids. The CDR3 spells CASSFEGPYEQYF. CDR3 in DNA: TGTGCCAGCAGCTTTGAGGGGCCCTACGAGCAGTACTTC. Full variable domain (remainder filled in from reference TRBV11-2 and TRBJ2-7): EAGVAQSPRYKIIEKRQSVAFWCNPISGHATLYWYQQILGQGPKLLIQFQNNGVVDDSQLPKDRFSAERLKGVDSTLKIQPAKLEDSAVYLCASSFEGPYEQYFGPGTRLTVT.